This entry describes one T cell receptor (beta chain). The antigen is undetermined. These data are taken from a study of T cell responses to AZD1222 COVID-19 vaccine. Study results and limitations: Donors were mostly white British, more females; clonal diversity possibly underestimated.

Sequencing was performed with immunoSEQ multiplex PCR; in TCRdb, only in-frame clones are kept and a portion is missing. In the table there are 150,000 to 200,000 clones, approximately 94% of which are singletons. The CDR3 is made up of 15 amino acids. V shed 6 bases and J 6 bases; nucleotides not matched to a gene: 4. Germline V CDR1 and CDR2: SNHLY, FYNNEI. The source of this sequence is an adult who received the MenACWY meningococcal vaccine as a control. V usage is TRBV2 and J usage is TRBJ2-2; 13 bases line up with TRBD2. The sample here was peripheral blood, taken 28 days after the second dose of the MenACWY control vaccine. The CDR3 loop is CASRRLAGGPGELFF. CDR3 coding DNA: TGTGCCAGCAGGAGACTAGCGGGAGGTCCCGGGGAGCTGTTTTTT.